This T cell receptor beta chain was captured by sequencing in a study of T cells expressing NK-cell markers. Study context: Of eight sequenced donors, seven were HCMV-seropositive and one HCMV-seronegative. Study outcomes and limitations: The study found these clonotypes also leading the CD3+CD56-NKG2C+ fraction in a handful of donors.

There are 14 residues in the CDR3. From germline, CDR1 is ENHRY and CDR2 SYGVKD. Comments on this clonotype: Its target is unknown.

Synthesis of TCR beta cDNA relied on 5'RACE template switching carrying UMIs. After re-calling the 5' RACE reads, TCRdb lists one entry per CDR3 protein, DNA absent. This table holds a few hundred thousand distinct CDR3 sequences. This TCR was sampled from a young man in good health. Sequences were obtained from blood T cells: a sorted CD56 or NKG2C T cell subset, CD4+ or CD8+ T cells, or bulk PBMC T cells (not recorded which). The genes are TRBV10-3 and TRBJ1-5; TCRdb selects TRBD1, and the lack of DNA leaves this call unchecked. CDR3 amino acids: CAISWDREGQPQHF.